This T cell receptor beta chain comes out of a study of blood T cell repertoires in COVID-19. Study-wide background: Samples came from the United States, Italy and Spain, spanning acute and convalescent COVID-19. From T cells, B-cell-depleted T cells, or PBMCs came the material, which was cDNA or gDNA.

Enrolment of Seattle patients took place during active infection, and they were followed longitudinally. Authors' analysis steps: Reference gene primer amplification yielded estimated nucleated cell counts. The assay was immunoSEQ multiplex PCR, and TCRdb's table has in-frame clones only and misses some. V and J calls plus clone size are reproduced from that table; the DNA served to infer D and trimming. Among some 270,000 clones listed, about four fifths were seen once. This CDR3 comprises 13 residues. The ends lost 6 bases at V and 11 bases at J; junction bases unmatched: 7. This TCR was recovered from a person aged 65 to 85 with COVID-19, enrolled during active disease. The sample taken for sequencing was peripheral blood. V usage is TRBV12-3 or TRBV12-4 and J usage is TRBJ1-5; 10 bases agree with TRBD1. The CDR3 region is CASSRQGASAQHF. CDR3 DNA: TGTGCCAGCAGCAGACAGGGGGCATCTGCCCAGCATTTT.